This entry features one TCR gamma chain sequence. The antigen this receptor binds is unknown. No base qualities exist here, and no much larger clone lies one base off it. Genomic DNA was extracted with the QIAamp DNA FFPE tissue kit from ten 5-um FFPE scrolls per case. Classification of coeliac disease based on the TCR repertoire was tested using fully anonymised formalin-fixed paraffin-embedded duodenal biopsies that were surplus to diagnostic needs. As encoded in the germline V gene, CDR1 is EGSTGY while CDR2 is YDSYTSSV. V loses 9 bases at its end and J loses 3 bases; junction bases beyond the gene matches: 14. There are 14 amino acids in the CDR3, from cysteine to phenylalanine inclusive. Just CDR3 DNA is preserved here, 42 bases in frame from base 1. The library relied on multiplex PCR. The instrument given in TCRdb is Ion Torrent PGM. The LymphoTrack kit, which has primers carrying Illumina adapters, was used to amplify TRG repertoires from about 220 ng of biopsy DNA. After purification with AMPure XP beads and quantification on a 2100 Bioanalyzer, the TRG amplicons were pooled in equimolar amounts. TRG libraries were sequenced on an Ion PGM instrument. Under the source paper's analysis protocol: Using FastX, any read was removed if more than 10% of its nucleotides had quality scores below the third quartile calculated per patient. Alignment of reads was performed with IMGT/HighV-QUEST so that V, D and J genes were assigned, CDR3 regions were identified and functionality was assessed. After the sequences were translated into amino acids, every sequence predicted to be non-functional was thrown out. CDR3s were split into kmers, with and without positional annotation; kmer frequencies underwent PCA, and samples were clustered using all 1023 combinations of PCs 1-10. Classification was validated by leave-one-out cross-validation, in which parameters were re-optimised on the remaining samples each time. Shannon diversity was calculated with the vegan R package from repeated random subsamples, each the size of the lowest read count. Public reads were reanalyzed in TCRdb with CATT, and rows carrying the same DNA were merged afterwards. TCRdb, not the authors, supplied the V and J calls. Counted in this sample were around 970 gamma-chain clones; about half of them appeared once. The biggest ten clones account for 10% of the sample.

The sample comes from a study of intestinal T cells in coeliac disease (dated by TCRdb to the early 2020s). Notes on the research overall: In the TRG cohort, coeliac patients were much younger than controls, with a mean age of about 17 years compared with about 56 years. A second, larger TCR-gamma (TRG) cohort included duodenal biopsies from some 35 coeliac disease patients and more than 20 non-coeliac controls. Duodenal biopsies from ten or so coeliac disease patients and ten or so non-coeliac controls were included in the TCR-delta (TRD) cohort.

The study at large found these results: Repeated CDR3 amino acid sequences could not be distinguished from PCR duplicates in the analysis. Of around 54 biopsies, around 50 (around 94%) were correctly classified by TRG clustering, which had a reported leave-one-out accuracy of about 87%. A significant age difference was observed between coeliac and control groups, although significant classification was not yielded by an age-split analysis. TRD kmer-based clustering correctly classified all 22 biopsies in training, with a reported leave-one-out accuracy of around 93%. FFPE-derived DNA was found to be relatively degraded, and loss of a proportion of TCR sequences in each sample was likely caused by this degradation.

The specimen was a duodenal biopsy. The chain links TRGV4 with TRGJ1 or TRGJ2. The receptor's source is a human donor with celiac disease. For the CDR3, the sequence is CATLFFPFYYKKLF. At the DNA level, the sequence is TGTGCCACCCTCTTTTTCCCCTTTTATTATAAGAAACTCTTT.